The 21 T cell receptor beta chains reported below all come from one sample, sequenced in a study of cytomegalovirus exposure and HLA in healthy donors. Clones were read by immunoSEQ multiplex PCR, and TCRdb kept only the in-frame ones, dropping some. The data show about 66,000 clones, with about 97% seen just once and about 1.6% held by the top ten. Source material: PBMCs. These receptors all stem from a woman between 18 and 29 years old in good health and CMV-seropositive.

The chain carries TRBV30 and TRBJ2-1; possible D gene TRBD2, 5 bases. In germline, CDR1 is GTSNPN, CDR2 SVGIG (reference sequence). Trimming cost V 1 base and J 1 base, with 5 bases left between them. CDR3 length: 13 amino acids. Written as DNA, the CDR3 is TGTGCCTGGAGTGGGGAGTCCTACAATGAGCAGTTCTTC. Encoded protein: CAWSGESYNEQFF.

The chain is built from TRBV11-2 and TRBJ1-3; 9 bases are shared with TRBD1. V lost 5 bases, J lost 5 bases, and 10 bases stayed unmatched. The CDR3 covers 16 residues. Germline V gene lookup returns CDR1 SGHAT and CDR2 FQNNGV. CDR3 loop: CASSQPGTGRRNTIYF. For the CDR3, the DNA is TGTGCCAGCAGCCAGCCCGGGACAGGGAGAAGAAACACCATATATTTT.

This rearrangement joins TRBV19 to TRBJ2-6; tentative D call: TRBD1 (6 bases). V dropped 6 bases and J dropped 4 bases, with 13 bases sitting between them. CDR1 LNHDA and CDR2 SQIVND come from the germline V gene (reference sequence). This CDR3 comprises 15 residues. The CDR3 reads CASRQTGSGANVLTF. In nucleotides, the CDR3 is TGTGCCAGTAGACAAACAGGGTCAGGGGCCAACGTCCTGACTTTC.

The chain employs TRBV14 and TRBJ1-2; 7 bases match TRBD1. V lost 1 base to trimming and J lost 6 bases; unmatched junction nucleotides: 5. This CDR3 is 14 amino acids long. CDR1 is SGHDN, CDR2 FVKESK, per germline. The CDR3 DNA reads TGTGCCAGCAGCCAAGGCCGGGACAGAAATGGCTACACCTTC. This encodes CASSQGRDRNGYTF.

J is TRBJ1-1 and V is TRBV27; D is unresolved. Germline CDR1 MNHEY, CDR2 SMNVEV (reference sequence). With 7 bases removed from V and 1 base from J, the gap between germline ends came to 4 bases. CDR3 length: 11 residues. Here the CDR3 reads CASIRNTEAFF. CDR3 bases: TGTGCCAGCATCCGGAACACTGAAGCTTTCTTT.

The CDR3 DNA reads TGTGCCAGCGCCCGACAGGGGTGGGACACTGAAGCTTTCTTT. As protein: CASARQGWDTEAFF. The genes are TRBV6-5 and TRBJ1-1; 8 positions match TRBD1. The V and J ends lost 8 bases and 3 bases, in that order; junction bases with no gene match: 8. This CDR3 is 14 amino acids long. Germline CDR1 reads MNHEY; CDR2 reads SVGAGI.

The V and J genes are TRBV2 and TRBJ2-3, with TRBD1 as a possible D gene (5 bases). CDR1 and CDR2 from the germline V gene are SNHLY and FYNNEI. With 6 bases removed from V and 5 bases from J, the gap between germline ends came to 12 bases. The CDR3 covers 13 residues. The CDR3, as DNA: TGTGCCAGCAGGGCGACAGTGGGAGATACGCAGTATTTT. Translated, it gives CASRATVGDTQYF.

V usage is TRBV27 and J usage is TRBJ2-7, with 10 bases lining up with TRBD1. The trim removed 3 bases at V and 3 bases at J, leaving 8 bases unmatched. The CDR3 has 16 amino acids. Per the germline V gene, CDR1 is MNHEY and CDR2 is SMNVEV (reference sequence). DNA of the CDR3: TGTGCCAGCAGTTTCTCGGCGCGGGACAGGGGCTACGAGCAGTACTTC. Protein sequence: CASSFSARDRGYEQYF.

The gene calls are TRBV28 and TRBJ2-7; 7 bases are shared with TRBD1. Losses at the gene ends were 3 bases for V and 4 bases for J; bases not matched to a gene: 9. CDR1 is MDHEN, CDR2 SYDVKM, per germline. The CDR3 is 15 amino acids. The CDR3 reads CASSLASGQIYEQYF. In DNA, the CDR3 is TGTGCCAGCAGTTTGGCCTCGGGACAGATTTACGAGCAGTACTTC.

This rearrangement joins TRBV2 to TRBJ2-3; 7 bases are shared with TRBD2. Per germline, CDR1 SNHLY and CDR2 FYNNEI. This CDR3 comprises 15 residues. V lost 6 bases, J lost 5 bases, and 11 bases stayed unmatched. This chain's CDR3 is CASRARAGSRDTQYF. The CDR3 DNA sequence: TGTGCCAGCAGGGCGAGAGCGGGATCGAGAGATACGCAGTATTTT.

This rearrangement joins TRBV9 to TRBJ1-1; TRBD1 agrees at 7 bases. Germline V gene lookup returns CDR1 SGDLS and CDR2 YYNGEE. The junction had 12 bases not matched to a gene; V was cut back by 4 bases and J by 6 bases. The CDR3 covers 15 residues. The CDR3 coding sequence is TGTGCCAGCAGCAAAACAGGGGCCGGGACCTCTGAAGCTTTCTTT. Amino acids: CASSKTGAGTSEAFF.

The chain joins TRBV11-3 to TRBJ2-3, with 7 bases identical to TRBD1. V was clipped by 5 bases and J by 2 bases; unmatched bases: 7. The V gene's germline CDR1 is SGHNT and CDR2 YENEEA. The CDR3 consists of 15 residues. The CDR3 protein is CASSPGTVVTDTQYF. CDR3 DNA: TGTGCCAGCAGCCCTGGGACAGTTGTCACAGATACGCAGTATTTT.

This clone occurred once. In nucleotides, the CDR3 is TGTGCCAGCAGCCCCCCGACTACACCGACAGATACGCAGTATTTT. Protein product: CASSPPTTPTDTQYF. The rearrangement joins TRBV28 to TRBJ2-3; perhaps TRBD2 as D (5 bases). Trimming left V 6 bases short and J 3 bases short, with 16 bases between. CDR1 and CDR2 from the germline V gene are MDHEN and SYDVKM. The CDR3 extends over 15 amino acids.

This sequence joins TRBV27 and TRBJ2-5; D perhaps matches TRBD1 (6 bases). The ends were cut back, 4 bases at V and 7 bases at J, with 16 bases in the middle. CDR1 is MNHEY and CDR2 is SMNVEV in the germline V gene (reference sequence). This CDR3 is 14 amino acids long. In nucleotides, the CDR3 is TGTGCCAGCAGTTCGACAGGCCCCCGCTTGACCCAGTACTTC. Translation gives CASSSTGPRLTQYF.

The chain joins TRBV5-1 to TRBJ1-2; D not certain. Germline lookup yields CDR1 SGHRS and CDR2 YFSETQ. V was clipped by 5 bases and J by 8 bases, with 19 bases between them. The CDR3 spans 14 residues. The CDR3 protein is CASRLNRTWEGYTF. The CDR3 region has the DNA TGCGCCAGCAGGTTGAACCGGACTTGGGAGGGCTACACCTTC.

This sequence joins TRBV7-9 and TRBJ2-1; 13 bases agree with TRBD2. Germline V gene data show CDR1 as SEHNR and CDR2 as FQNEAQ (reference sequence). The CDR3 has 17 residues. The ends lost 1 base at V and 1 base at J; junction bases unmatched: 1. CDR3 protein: CASSLGGLAGSYNEQFF. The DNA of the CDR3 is TGTGCCAGCAGCTTAGGGGGACTAGCGGGGTCCTACAATGAGCAGTTCTTC.

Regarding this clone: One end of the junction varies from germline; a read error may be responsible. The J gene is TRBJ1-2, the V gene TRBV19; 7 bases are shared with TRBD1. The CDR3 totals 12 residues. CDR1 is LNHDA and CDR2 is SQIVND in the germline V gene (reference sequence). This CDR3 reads CAGRQGQYGYTF. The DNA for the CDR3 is TGTGCCGGTAGACAGGGCCAATATGGCTACACCTTC.

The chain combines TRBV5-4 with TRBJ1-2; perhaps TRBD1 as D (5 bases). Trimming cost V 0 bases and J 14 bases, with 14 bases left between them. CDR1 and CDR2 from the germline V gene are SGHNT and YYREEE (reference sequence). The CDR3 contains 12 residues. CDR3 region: CASSLANQGSTF. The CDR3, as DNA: TGTGCCAGCAGCTTGGCCAATCAGGGTTCAACCTTC.

This CDR3 is CASSLRGGLAGAEQYF. Here the CDR3 DNA reads TGTGCCAGCAGCCTCCGAGGAGGACTAGCGGGAGCCGAGCAGTACTTC. The chain uses TRBV7-8 and TRBJ2-7; 13 nucleotides align to TRBD2. V trimming: 5 bases; J trimming: 6 bases; junction bases outside the gene matches: 10. CDR1 SGHVS and CDR2 FQNEAQ come from the germline V gene. This CDR3 contains 16 residues. The whole variable domain, filled in from reference TRBV7-8 and TRBJ2-7, reads GAGVSQSPRYKVAKRGQDVALRCDPISGHVSLFWYQQALGQGPEFLTYFQNEAQLDKSGLPSDRFFAERPEGSVSTLKIQRTQQEDSAVYLCASSLRGGLAGAEQYFGPGTRLTVT.

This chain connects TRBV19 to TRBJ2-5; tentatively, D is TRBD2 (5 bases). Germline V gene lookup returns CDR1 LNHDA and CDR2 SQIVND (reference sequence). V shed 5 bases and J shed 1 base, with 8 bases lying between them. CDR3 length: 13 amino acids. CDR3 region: CASSSRGQETQYF. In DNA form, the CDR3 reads TGTGCCAGTAGTTCCCGGGGCCAAGAGACCCAGTACTTC.

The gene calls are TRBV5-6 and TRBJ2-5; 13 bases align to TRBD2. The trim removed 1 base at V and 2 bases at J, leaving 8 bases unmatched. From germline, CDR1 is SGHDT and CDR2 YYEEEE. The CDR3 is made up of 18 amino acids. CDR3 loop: CASSLRGLAGVGQETQYF. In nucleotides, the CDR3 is TGTGCCAGCAGCTTGCGAGGACTAGCGGGAGTCGGTCAAGAGACCCAGTACTTC.